The entry below describes one T cell receptor beta chain. Its target is unknown. TCR beta from blood CD8+ and CD4+ T cells was sequenced. The multiple sclerosis controls consisted of treatment-naive patients with relapsing-remitting disease, either stable or active. The CD8+ and CD4+ T cells were isolated magnetically using a negative isolation approach, whereas the TEMRA cells were enriched by FACS. These data belong to a study of CD8 T cells in Susac syndrome. Study results and caveats: Acknowledgment was made by the study that its TCR sequencing and HLA analysis involved a relatively small number of individuals.

RNA amounts of about 0.5 to 1 ug underwent reverse transcription with random hexamers. MiXCR was run by TCRdb on the immunoSEQ multiplex PCR reads, yielding one entry per CDR3 protein. The table lists some 130,000 distinct CDR3 sequences, 80% to 85% of them singletons. V lost 3 bases to trimming and J lost 4 bases; unmatched junction nucleotides: 0. Germline lookup yields CDR1 KGHSH and CDR2 LQKENI. There are 13 residues in the CDR3. The sequencing input was CD8+ T cells from PBMCs. This clonotype was sampled from a human donor with multiple sclerosis. This chain links TRBV18 with TRBJ2-1; the match to TRBD1 covers 7 bases. CDR3 region: CASSPTGYNEQFF. The CDR3 DNA reads as TGTGCCAGCTCACCGACAGGGTACAATGAGCAGTTCTTC.